Given below is one T cell receptor (beta chain) in context. As yet, its antigen is unknown. The table came from immunoSEQ multiplex PCR; TCRdb's copy has only in-frame clones and leaves some out. The data hold tens of thousands of clones, with 69% observed a single time. This specimen belongs to a study of vaccination effects on CD4 cells after COVID-19. About the study: Samples were given by two convalescent patients 16 days and one week before vaccination.

Germline assignment: CDR1 SGHAT and CDR2 FQNNGV. The CDR3 runs 15 residues. J lost 8 bases, V lost 5 bases, and 12 bases had no gene match. Sequencing was preceded by expansion of antigen-specific CD4+ T cells with viral peptide pools in the ViraFEST assay. Culture proceeded for approximately 10 days, and CD4+ T cells were then isolated. The person had a PCR-confirmed SARS-CoV-2 infection during March to December 2020. V is TRBV11-2 and J is TRBJ2-5; 9 bases are a match to TRBD1. The receptor was derived from a human donor who had a prior SARS-CoV-2 infection. The sample here was CD4+ T cells from PBMCs cultured with SARS-CoV-2 spike peptides, taken before COVID-19 vaccination. The CDR3 DNA is TGTGCCAGCAGCCACCCGGGACAGGGCTTTTTCACCCAGTACTTC. It is translated as CASSHPGQGFFTQYF. Full variable domain (rest looked up from reference TRBV11-2 and TRBJ2-5): EAGVAQSPRYKIIEKRQSVAFWCNPISGHATLYWYQQILGQGPKLLIQFQNNGVVDDSQLPKDRFSAERLKGVDSTLKIQPAKLEDSAVYLCASSHPGQGFFTQYFGPGTRLLVL.